This T cell receptor (beta chain) was identified in a study of monozygotic twins with inflammatory bowel disease. Study-level findings and limits: The inverse Simpson measure of TCRbeta diversity was lower in IBD patients than in healthy co-twins. IBD patients shared fewer clonotypes with others than healthy twins, especially with disease activity.

Amplification used two nested PCRs: roughly 15 cycles, then 8 to 10 cycles, on TCRalpha/TCRbeta cDNA. One entry per CDR3 protein, without DNA, is what TCRdb gives after re-calling the 5' RACE reads. The sample totals some 450,000 distinct CDR3 sequences; its top ten clones hold 2.4%. About this clonotype: No antigen is known for it.

The sequence derives from a human donor with ulcerative colitis or Crohn's disease, or a healthy co-twin of an affected twin (not recorded which). The sequencing sample was made of blood.

The CDR3 protein is CASSSTRGLAGASWELFF. The chain uses TRBV6-2 or TRBV6-3 and TRBJ2-2; there is no DNA to check the TCRdb D call of TRBD2. This CDR3 spans 18 amino acids. CDR1 and CDR2 (germline): MNHEY, SVGEGT.